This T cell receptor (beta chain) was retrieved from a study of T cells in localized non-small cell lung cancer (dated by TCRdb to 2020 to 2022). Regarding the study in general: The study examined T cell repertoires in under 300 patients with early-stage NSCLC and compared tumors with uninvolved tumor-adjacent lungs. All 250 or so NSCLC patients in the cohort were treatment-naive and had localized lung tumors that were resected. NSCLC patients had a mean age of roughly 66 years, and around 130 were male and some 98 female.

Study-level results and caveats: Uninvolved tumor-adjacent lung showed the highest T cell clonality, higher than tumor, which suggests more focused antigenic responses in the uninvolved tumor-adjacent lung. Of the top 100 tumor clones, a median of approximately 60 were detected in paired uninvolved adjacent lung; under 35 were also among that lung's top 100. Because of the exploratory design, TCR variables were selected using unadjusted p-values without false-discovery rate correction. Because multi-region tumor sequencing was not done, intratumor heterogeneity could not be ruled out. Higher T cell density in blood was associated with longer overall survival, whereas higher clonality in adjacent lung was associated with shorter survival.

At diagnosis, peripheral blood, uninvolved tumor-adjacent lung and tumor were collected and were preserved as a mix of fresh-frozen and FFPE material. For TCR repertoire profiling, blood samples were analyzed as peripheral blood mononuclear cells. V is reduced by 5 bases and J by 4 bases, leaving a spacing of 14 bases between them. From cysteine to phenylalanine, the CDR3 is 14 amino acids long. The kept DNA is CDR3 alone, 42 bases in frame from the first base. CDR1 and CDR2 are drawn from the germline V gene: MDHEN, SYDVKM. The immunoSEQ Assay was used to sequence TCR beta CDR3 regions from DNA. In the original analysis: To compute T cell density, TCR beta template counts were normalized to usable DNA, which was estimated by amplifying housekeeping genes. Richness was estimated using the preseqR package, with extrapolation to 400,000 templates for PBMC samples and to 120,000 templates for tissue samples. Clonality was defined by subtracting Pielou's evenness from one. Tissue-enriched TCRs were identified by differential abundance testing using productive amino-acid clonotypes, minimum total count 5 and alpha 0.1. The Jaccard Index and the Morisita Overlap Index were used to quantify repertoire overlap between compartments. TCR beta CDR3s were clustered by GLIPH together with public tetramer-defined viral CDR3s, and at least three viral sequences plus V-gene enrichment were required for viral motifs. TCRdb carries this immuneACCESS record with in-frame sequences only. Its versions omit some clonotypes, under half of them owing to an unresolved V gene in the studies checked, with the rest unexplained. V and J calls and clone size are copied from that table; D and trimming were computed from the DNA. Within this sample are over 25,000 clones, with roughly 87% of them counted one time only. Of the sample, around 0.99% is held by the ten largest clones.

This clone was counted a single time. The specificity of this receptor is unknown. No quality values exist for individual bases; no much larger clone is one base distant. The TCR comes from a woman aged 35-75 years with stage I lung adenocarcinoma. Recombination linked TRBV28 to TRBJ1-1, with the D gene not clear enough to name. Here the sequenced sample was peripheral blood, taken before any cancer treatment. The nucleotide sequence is TGTGCCAGCAGTCCGCCGACAAGAACCACTGAAGCTTTCTTT. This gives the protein CASSPPTRTTEAFF.